These T cell receptor beta chains were read from a single sample in a study of cytomegalovirus exposure and HLA in healthy donors. The assay was immunoSEQ multiplex PCR, and TCRdb's table has in-frame clones only and misses some. The profile shows about 200,000 clones, 60% to 80% of them singletons. The sequenced material came from PBMCs. These receptors were collected from a man aged 18 to 30 in good health and CMV-seronegative. Both conserved end residues are part of each CDR3. The order of the fields is V gene, J gene, clone size, CDR3 protein. Clone size is stated in some rows and not others, as once, few, many or a class when expanded.

V: TRBV23-1; J: TRBJ2-7; size: .; CDR3: CASSAKIRVSSSYEQYF
V: TRBV4-3; J: TRBJ2-6; size: few; CDR3: CASSQDRRQGTPGANVLTF
V: TRBV29-1; J: TRBJ2-1; size: .; CDR3: CSVERMSLEEQFF
V: TRBV19; J: TRBJ2-1; size: few; CDR3: CASKPAGTRENNEQFF
V: TRBV28; J: TRBJ2-5; size: .; CDR3: CASSFGRLGDRPDQETQYF
V: TRBV4-2; J: TRBJ2-2; size: .; CDR3: CASSQDLIAGGKTGELFF
V: TRBV11-1; J: TRBJ1-1; size: .; CDR3: CASSLGTVNTEAFF
V: TRBV4-3; J: TRBJ2-1; size: .; CDR3: CASSQTLAGPTAEQFF
V: TRBV4-3; J: TRBJ1-1; size: .; CDR3: CASSDRGESAFF
V: TRBV5-1; J: TRBJ1-4; size: .; CDR3: CASSPDRVNEKLFF
V: TRBV30; J: TRBJ2-2; size: .; CDR3: CAWSRGLNTGELFF
V: TRBV15; J: TRBJ2-2; size: .; CDR3: CATTRGVRELSTGELFF
V: TRBV5-6; J: TRBJ2-6; size: .; CDR3: CASSLVAGQGADGANVLTF
V: TRBV27; J: TRBJ1-2; size: few; CDR3: CASSLSWRPSYGYTF
V: TRBV25-1; J: TRBJ1-6; size: .; CDR3: CASSASPYNSPLHF
V: TRBV6-5; J: TRBJ1-5; size: once; CDR3: CASSLDGVNQPQHF
V: TRBV2; J: TRBJ1-5; size: .; CDR3: CASSENGQGYQPQHF
V: TRBV2; J: TRBJ2-2; size: once; CDR3: CASSEAYQGAVTGELFF
V: TRBV5-1; J: TRBJ2-3; size: .; CDR3: CASSLGLGEVADTQYF
V: TRBV27; J: TRBJ2-7; size: .; CDR3: CASSSPTVSYEQYF
V: TRBV19; J: TRBJ2-7; size: .; CDR3: CASSIGSVGTVYEQYF
V: TRBV7-2; J: TRBJ2-7; size: .; CDR3: CASSPAPIGGDYEQYF
V: TRBV5-4; J: TRBJ2-5; size: few; CDR3: CASSLPGQETQYF
V: TRBV13; J: TRBJ1-5; size: once; CDR3: CASSLRGQPQHF
V: TRBV7-3; J: TRBJ1-5; size: .; CDR3: CASSLNRGQGHNQPQHF
V: TRBV7-2; J: TRBJ1-5; size: .; CDR3: CASSLGQGGQPQHF
V: TRBV6-5; J: TRBJ1-5; size: .; CDR3: CATSQTGLGQPQHF
V: TRBV10-2; J: TRBJ1-6; size: few; CDR3: CATWDRDNSPLHF
V: TRBV6-5; J: TRBJ1-6; size: .; CDR3: CASRGQGNSPLHF
V: TRBV27; J: TRBJ2-1; size: few; CDR3: CASSPQGGEWNEQFF
V: TRBV7-7; J: TRBJ2-4; size: .; CDR3: CASSWGQGAISIAKNIQYF
V: TRBV6-1; J: TRBJ2-7; size: .; CDR3: CASNQGQGASYEQYF
V: TRBV4-3; J: TRBJ1-5; size: .; CDR3: CASSQVGTGDQPQHF
V: TRBV30; J: TRBJ1-1; size: .; CDR3: CAWSAVGGSEAFF
V: TRBV4-1; J: .; size: .; CDR3: CASSLGLAANYEQYF
V: TRBV6-5; J: TRBJ2-2; size: once; CDR3: CASSYRGNTGELFF
V: TRBV12-5; J: TRBJ2-2; size: once; CDR3: CARQNHPGQGDTGELFF
V: TRBV9; J: TRBJ2-1; size: few; CDR3: CASSAGTSGRGGNEQFF
V: TRBV30; J: TRBJ1-1; size: .; CDR3: CARTDGQPGTEAFF
V: TRBV6-5; J: TRBJ1-2; size: .; CDR3: CASRRQEGSGYTF
V: TRBV5-1; J: TRBJ2-1; size: .; CDR3: CASSLAGNEQFF
V: TRBV9; J: TRBJ2-7; size: few; CDR3: CASSVIPGQGRDEQYF
V: TRBV4-2; J: TRBJ2-1; size: .; CDR3: CASSQERTGGRSYNEQFF
V: TRBV7-3; J: TRBJ2-1; size: few; CDR3: CASSTTSGRLSYNEQFF
V: TRBV19; J: TRBJ2-1; size: .; CDR3: CASKGLGRNEQFF
V: TRBV19; J: TRBJ2-6; size: .; CDR3: CASSSQSGANVLTF
V: TRBV14; J: TRBJ1-2; size: .; CDR3: CASSPLQGRSDGHTF